The present T cell receptor beta chain was sequenced within a study of blood T cells in healthy people across ages. The CDR3 is made up of 14 amino acids. The germline gives CDR1 MDHEN, CDR2 SYDVKM. Concerning this clonotype: One end of the junction fails to match germline, which may point to a read error.

Sample-barcoded 5' priming and a J-beta primer mix drove a second PCR of about 7 to 12 cycles. Unique molecular identifiers of 12 random nucleotides labeled each cDNA. TCRdb re-called the 5' RACE reads with MiXCR, one entry per CDR3 protein. Of about 930,000 distinct CDR3 sequences in the sample, approximately 32% were seen once. Another study also made use of these data, one on T cells of mothers and their children.

This rearrangement joins TRBV28 to TRBJ1-2, with D possibly being TRBD1 (6 bases). Sequencing was performed on blood. The sequence was obtained from a woman aged 40 to 50 in good health. This chain's CDR3 is CASSFPGDNCGYTF. CDR3 coding DNA: TGTGCCAGCAGTTTTCCAGGGGACAACTGTGGCTACACCTTC.